Shown below are 10 T cell receptor beta chains from a single sample sequenced in a study of beta chain features in type 1 diabetes (dated 2018 in TCRdb). Library prep was done by the immunoSEQ multiplex PCR assay. The entire amount of isolated RNA was reverse transcribed using the High Capacity cDNA Reverse Transcription Kit, so the sequenced TCRB transcripts were expressed ones. This is the immuneACCESS table as TCRdb keeps it, with only in-frame sequences that have V and J called. A part of the clones is gone; compared with another copy, unresolved V genes explain less than half, and the rest is unexplained. This sample holds 600,000 to 650,000 clones; 15% to 18% were observed only once. Clones ranked in the top ten supply about 0.087% of the sample. Sequences were obtained from naive CD4+ T cells from blood. The cell subset or site label here, explained by the study, means: true naive CD4+ T cells. All receptors derive from a man between 18 and 29 years old in good health.

This clone was detected a few times. The chain employs TRBV19 and TRBJ2-7; 9 bases match TRBD1. The V segment lost 8 bases and the J segment 1 base; nucleotides outside the gene matches: 6. The CDR3 extends over 14 amino acids. Germline V gives CDR1 LNHDA, CDR2 SQIVND (reference sequence). This CDR3 is CASSSGTGSYEQYF. Here the CDR3 DNA reads TGTGCCAGTTCTTCCGGGACAGGGTCCTACGAGCAGTACTTC.

Only a few counts were recorded for this clone. V usage is TRBV7-2 and J usage is TRBJ2-1; possible D gene TRBD2, 5 bases. The CDR3 runs to 11 residues. CDR1 and CDR2 (germline): SGHTA, FQGNSA. Deletions cut 5 bases from V and 13 bases from J, with 12 bases between. CDR3 in amino acids: CASSRGIDQFF. CDR3 nucleotides: TGTGCCAGCAGCCGGGGTATCGACCAGTTCTTC.

In this sample, this clone turned up a few times. This rearrangement joins TRBV11-2 to TRBJ2-5; a weak D match, TRBD1 (7 bases). The CDR3 extends over 12 amino acids. Germline V gives CDR1 SGHAT, CDR2 FQNNGV. V was trimmed by 5 bases and J by 5 bases, leaving 9 bases between them. The CDR3 is CASSAGGETQYF. The CDR3 bases are TGTGCCAGCAGCGCAGGGGGGGAGACCCAGTACTTC.

This clone was seen a handful of times. J is TRBJ2-3 and V is TRBV5-1; 10 bases agree with TRBD2. There are 14 residues in the CDR3. V lost 4 bases, J lost 6 bases, and 5 bases stayed unmatched. Germline CDR1 SGHRS, CDR2 YFSETQ. The chain's CDR3 is CASSPLAGEDTQYF. The CDR3 nucleotides are TGCGCCAGCAGCCCTCTAGCGGGAGAGGATACGCAGTATTTT.

This clone was counted a few times. J is TRBJ1-2 and V is TRBV25-1; a weak D match, TRBD1 (6 bases). This CDR3 region has 12 residues. Germline loops: CDR1 MGHDK, CDR2 SYGVNS. With 4 bases removed from V and 4 bases from J, the gap between germline ends came to 7 bases. The CDR3 DNA sequence: TGTGCCAGCAGTGCGGGGGCCTATGGCTACACCTTC. As protein: CASSAGAYGYTF.

On this clone itself: Within the sample, other DNA sequences also encode this same CDR3. This sequence joins TRBV9 and TRBJ2-7; 10 positions agree with TRBD1. The CDR3 runs 14 residues. CDR1 and CDR2 (germline): SGDLS, YYNGEE. With V trimmed by 0 bases and J by 6 bases, 3 bases remained unmatched. The CDR3 protein is CASSVAGTGVEQYF. CDR3 bases: TGTGCCAGCAGCGTAGCCGGGACAGGGGTCGAGCAGTACTTC.

The V and J genes are TRBV18 and TRBJ1-5, with a tentative D call TRBD1 (5 bases). CDR3 length: 14 residues. Germline V gene sequence: CDR1 KGHSH, CDR2 LQKENI. Trimming shortened V by 3 bases and J by 5 bases, and 11 bases separated the two germline ends. The CDR3, as DNA: TGTGCCAGCTCACCTTATCGGGGGGATCAGCCCCAGCATTTT. This sequence encodes CASSPYRGDQPQHF.

The chain employs TRBV7-2 and TRBJ1-2; D may be TRBD1 (5 bases). V was clipped by 1 base and J by 0 bases, with 9 bases between them. Germline loops: CDR1 SGHTA, CDR2 FQGNSA. The CDR3 consists of 15 residues. The CDR3 coding sequence is TGTGCCAGCAGCTTAGGACAGCCGTCTAACTATGGCTACACCTTC. Its protein is CASSLGQPSNYGYTF.

The CDR3 bases are TGTGCCAGCAGCCCTAGACAGGGATACGAGCAGTACTTC. It yields the protein CASSPRQGYEQYF. This sequence joins TRBV5-6 and TRBJ2-7, with TRBD1 matching over 7 bases. Germline V CDR1 and CDR2: SGHDT, YYEEEE. The CDR3 length is 13 residues. With V trimmed by 4 bases and J by 4 bases, 5 bases remained unmatched.

This clone was seen a few times. This rearrangement joins TRBV28 to TRBJ2-3; TRBD1 might be the D (6 bases). V lost 7 bases and J lost 7, with 15 bases in between. The CDR3 extends over 13 amino acids. Germline V gives CDR1 MDHEN, CDR2 SYDVKM. As DNA, the CDR3 is TGTGCCAGCACTCGGGACATCGAATATACGCAGTATTTT. Translated: CASTRDIEYTQYF.